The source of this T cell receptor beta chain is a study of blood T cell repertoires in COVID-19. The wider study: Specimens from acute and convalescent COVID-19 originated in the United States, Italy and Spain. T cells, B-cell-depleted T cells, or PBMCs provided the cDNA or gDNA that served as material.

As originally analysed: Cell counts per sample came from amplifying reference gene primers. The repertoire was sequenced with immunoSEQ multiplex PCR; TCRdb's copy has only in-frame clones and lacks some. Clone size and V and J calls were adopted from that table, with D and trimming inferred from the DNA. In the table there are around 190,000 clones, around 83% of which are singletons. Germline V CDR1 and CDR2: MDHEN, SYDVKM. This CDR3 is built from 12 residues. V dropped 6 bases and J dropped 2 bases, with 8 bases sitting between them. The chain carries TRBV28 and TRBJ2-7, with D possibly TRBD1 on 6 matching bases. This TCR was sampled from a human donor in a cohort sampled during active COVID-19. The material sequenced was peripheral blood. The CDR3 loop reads CASRQGTYEQYF. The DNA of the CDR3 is TGTGCCAGCAGACAGGGAACCTACGAGCAGTACTTC.